This passage covers 26 T cell receptor beta chains from one sample sequenced in a study of control samples from healthy donors and cancer patients. Sequencing used immunoSEQ multiplex PCR; TCRdb keeps in-frame clones, though not all of them. The sample consists of some 80,000 clones, roughly 92% of them appearing once. The specimen sequenced was blood. The receptors derive from a woman aged 55-70 years in good health.

This clone was observed a single time. The chain links TRBV6-5 to TRBJ2-2, with D unresolved. The V end was cut by 6 bases, the J end by 1 base, with 3 bases between. Germline V gene sequence: CDR1 MNHEY, CDR2 SVGAGI. There are 12 residues in the CDR3. CDR3 nucleotide sequence: TGTGCCAGCAGGGGGAACACCGGGGAGCTGTTTTTT. It codes for CASRGNTGELFF.

This clone was observed once. This sample includes further DNA sequences coding for the same CDR3. The J gene is TRBJ1-6, the V gene TRBV28; D might be TRBD1 (6 bases). Looked up from germline, CDR1 is MDHEN and CDR2 is SYDVKM. The CDR3 length is 14 residues. V gave up 1 base and J gave up 10 bases, with 11 bases separating them. The CDR3 loop reads CASSLSQGRSPLHF. The CDR3 DNA reads as TGTGCCAGCAGTTTATCTCAGGGGAGATCACCCCTCCACTTT.

The J gene is TRBJ2-2, the V gene TRBV10-3, with 10 bases aligning to TRBD1. The CDR3 is 16 amino acids. The germline gives CDR1 ENHRY, CDR2 SYGVKD. The J segment lost 3 bases and the V segment lost 6 bases, leaving 7 bases of the junction unmatched. CDR3 nucleotide sequence: TGTGCCATCAGACCTACCGGGACAGGGGACACCGGGGAGCTGTTTTTT. Amino acid sequence: CAIRPTGTGDTGELFF.

This clone was counted once. The V call is TRBV19, the J call TRBJ2-6; D may be TRBD1 (5 bases). The V gene's germline CDR1 is LNHDA and CDR2 SQIVND (reference sequence). V lost 5 bases to trimming and J lost 0 bases, with 17 bases between them. The length of the CDR3 is 18 residues. DNA for the CDR3: TGTGCCAGTAGTGCCTCCCCGCCAGGGATCTCTGGGGCCAACGTCCTGACTTTC. Protein: CASSASPPGISGANVLTF.

The V gene is TRBV7-2, the J gene TRBJ2-6, with TRBD1 matching 7 bases. Germline V gene sequence: CDR1 SGHTA, CDR2 FQGNSA. Unmatched junction bases numbered 2, after V lost 3 bases and J lost 0 bases. This CDR3 has 16 amino acids. The CDR3 bases are TGTGCCAGCAGCTTGGGACAGAACTCTGGGGCCAACGTCCTGACTTTC. Its translation: CASSLGQNSGANVLTF. Supplemented by reference TRBV7-2 and TRBJ2-6, the full variable domain reads GAGVSQSPSNKVTEKGKDVELRCDPISGHTALYWYRQSLGQGLEFLIYFQGNSAPDKSGLPSDRFSAERTGGSVSTLTIQRTQQEDSAVYLCASSLGQNSGANVLTFGAGSRLTVL.

The chain joins TRBV19 to TRBJ1-1; a possible D gene is TRBD1 (6 bases). Germline CDR1 and CDR2: LNHDA and SQIVND (reference sequence). This CDR3 has 14 residues. Trimming shortened V by 6 bases and J by 4 bases, and 15 bases separated the two germline ends. The CDR3 DNA reads TGTGCCAGTAGCTCGTGGGGGCGAAGCACTGAAGCTTTCTTT. Translated: CASSSWGRSTEAFF.

This sequence joins TRBV19 and TRBJ1-5; TRBD1 matches 8 bases. Trimming at V came to 6 bases and at J to 4 bases, leaving 5 bases not matched to a gene. Germline lookup yields CDR1 LNHDA and CDR2 SQIVND (reference sequence). The CDR3 has 14 residues. The CDR3 DNA is TGTGCCAGTAGAGACAGGGGAGGGAATCAGCCCCAGCATTTT. As protein: CASRDRGGNQPQHF. Together with reference TRBV19 and TRBJ1-5, the CDR3 gives the full variable domain: DGGITQSPKYLFRKEGQNVTLSCEQNLNHDAMYWYRQDPGQGLRLIYYSQIVNDFQKGDIAEGYSVSREKKESFPLTVTSAQKNPTAFYLCASRDRGGNQPQHFGDGTRLSIL.

The chain has TRBV2 and TRBJ2-3; D unresolved. The V end lost 7 bases, the J end lost 1 base, and 12 bases lay between the germline ends. Germline V CDR1 and CDR2: SNHLY, FYNNEI. CDR3 length equals 14 residues. The CDR3 sequence is CASKRGSGTDTQYF. CDR3 in DNA: TGTGCCAGCAAGCGTGGGTCAGGCACAGATACGCAGTATTTT. The whole variable domain, remainder taken from reference TRBV2 and TRBJ2-3, is EPEVTQTPSHQVTQMGQEVILRCVPISNHLYFYWYRQILGQKVEFLVSFYNNEISEKSEIFDDQFSVERPDGSNFTLKIRSTKLEDSAMYFCASKRGSGTDTQYFGPGTRLTVL.

The chain joins TRBV28 to TRBJ1-5; TRBD1 might be the D (6 bases). The V end was cut by 10 bases, the J end by 6 bases, with 25 bases between. The CDR3 is made up of 16 amino acids. The germline V gene encodes CDR1 MDHEN and CDR2 SYDVKM. The CDR3 DNA reads as TGTGCCACCAGGGGCTTCGGGCAGGCTGTTAGTCAGCCCCAGCATTTT. Encoded protein: CATRGFGQAVSQPQHF.

The chain carries TRBV19 and TRBJ2-1; D tentatively fits TRBD1 or TRBD2 (5 bases each). V lost 5 bases and J 9 bases, leaving 17 bases between the germline ends. The CDR3 loop spans 14 amino acids. Germline values: CDR1 LNHDA, CDR2 SQIVND (reference sequence). DNA for the CDR3: TGTGCCAGTAGTCCTGGGGGTGGCGATGGTGAGCAGTTCTTC. It encodes CASSPGGGDGEQFF.

The V gene is TRBV7-9, the J gene TRBJ2-1, with TRBD1 matching over 10 bases. Germline assignment: CDR1 SEHNR and CDR2 FQNEAQ (reference sequence). The length of the CDR3 is 15 residues. J was trimmed by 5 bases and V by 5 bases; bases with no gene match: 6. The CDR3 DNA reads TGTGCCAGCAGCCCACGGACAGGGGGAAACAATGAGCAGTTCTTC. As protein: CASSPRTGGNNEQFF.

The CDR3 coding sequence is TGTGCCAGCTCACCTAGCGGTGGCTACAATGAGCAGTTCTTC. Translation: CASSPSGGYNEQFF. This chain joins TRBV18 and TRBJ2-1; the D gene is possibly TRBD2 (6 bases). The CDR3 sequence is 14 residues long. V dropped 3 bases and J dropped 3 bases, with 9 bases sitting between them. Germline V gene sequence: CDR1 KGHSH, CDR2 LQKENI.

The chain joins TRBV6-1 to TRBJ2-1, with D perhaps TRBD1 or TRBD2 (7 bases each). The CDR3 totals 15 residues. Looked up from germline, CDR1 is MNHNS and CDR2 is SASEGT. With 3 bases removed from V and 9 bases from J, the gap between germline ends came to 18 bases. The CDR3 bases are TGTGCCAGCAGTGAGGCCCCAGGGGGGGTTGCTGAGCAGTTCTTC. Protein product: CASSEAPGGVAEQFF.

The gene calls are TRBV5-1 and TRBJ2-1, with TRBD2 matching over 11 bases. This CDR3 contains 14 residues. The germline gives CDR1 SGHRS, CDR2 YFSETQ. V dropped 4 bases and J dropped 9; count of bases not matched to a gene: 6. The CDR3 DNA reads as TGCGCCAGCAGCCCCGGGACTAGCGGAGGTGAGCAGTTCTTC. This encodes CASSPGTSGGEQFF.

The chain is built from TRBV3-1 (or the pseudogene TRBV3-2) and TRBJ2-5; D is unclear. The V end lost 0 bases, the J end lost 3 bases, and 11 bases lay between the germline ends. Germline loops: CDR1 LGHDT, CDR2 YNNKEL (reference sequence). CDR3 length: 15 amino acids. The CDR3 spells CASSQDVFTKETQYF. The CDR3 coding sequence is TGTGCCAGCAGCCAAGATGTTTTCACTAAAGAGACCCAGTACTTC.

This chain links TRBV2 with TRBJ1-2, with a possible D match to TRBD1 (6 bases). Germline V gene lookup returns CDR1 SNHLY and CDR2 FYNNEI. Trimming took 7 bases from V and 0 from J, leaving 15 bases between them. This CDR3 contains 15 residues. The CDR3: CASNRGQPANYGYTF. CDR3 sequence (DNA): TGTGCCAGCAACAGAGGACAGCCGGCTAACTATGGCTACACCTTC.

J is TRBJ1-5 and V is TRBV27; D gene ambiguous. This CDR3 comprises 11 residues. V was trimmed by 9 bases and J by 7 bases, leaving 10 bases between them. CDR1 is MNHEY and CDR2 is SMNVEV in the germline V gene (reference sequence). The CDR3 coding sequence is TGTGCCAGGCGGGAAGGGCAGCCCCAGCATTTT. It yields the protein CARREGQPQHF.

V gene TRBV11-2 combines with J gene TRBJ1-4; D gene ambiguous. The germline V gene encodes CDR1 SGHAT and CDR2 FQNNGV. The CDR3 consists of 14 residues. V was trimmed by 5 bases and J by 7 bases, leaving 14 bases between them. The CDR3 region has the DNA TGTGCCAGCAGCCCATGGTGGGAGAGTGAAAAACTGTTTTTT. This codes for CASSPWWESEKLFF.

The chain carries TRBV28 and TRBJ1-2; D unclear. The V gene's germline CDR1 is MDHEN and CDR2 SYDVKM. The CDR3 is 16 amino acids. Trimming stripped 9 bases from V and 4 bases from J, with 24 bases between. CDR3 sequence: CASLPRAEGPVYGYTF. The CDR3, as DNA: TGTGCCAGTTTACCCCGAGCCGAAGGGCCCGTCTATGGCTACACCTTC.

The chain's CDR3 is CASSPRGVAYEQYF. CDR3 sequence (DNA): TGTGCCAGCAGCCCCCGGGGGGTTGCCTACGAGCAGTACTTC. V gene TRBV27 combines with J gene TRBJ2-7; 7 positions agree with TRBD2. The germline CDR1 and CDR2 sequences are MNHEY and SMNVEV (reference sequence). The CDR3 loop spans 14 amino acids. J gave up 2 bases and V 6 bases, and 7 bases lay outside the gene matches.

The chain has TRBV9 and TRBJ1-4; a weak D match, TRBD1 (5 bases). This CDR3 contains 14 residues. The germline V gene encodes CDR1 SGDLS and CDR2 YYNGEE. V lost 2 bases, J lost 4 bases, and 9 bases lay in between. The CDR3 DNA is TGTGCCAGCAGCGTGGGGACCCGTAATGAAAAACTGTTTTTT. As protein: CASSVGTRNEKLFF.

The V and J genes are TRBV24-1 and TRBJ1-2; 8 bases align to TRBD1. CDR3 length: 13 residues. Germline V gene sequence: CDR1 KGHDR, CDR2 SFDVKD. The V and J ends lost 3 bases and 6 bases, in that order; junction bases with no gene match: 2. CDR3 coding DNA: TGTGCCACCAGTGATGGACAGGGAAATGGCTACACCTTC. Its translation: CATSDGQGNGYTF.

V gene TRBV7-9 combines with J gene TRBJ1-1; weak D call: TRBD1 (5 bases). In germline, CDR1 is SEHNR, CDR2 FQNEAQ (reference sequence). The germline V and J ends were trimmed by 5 bases and 1 base, with 8 bases remaining between them. The CDR3 totals 13 residues. DNA for the CDR3: TGTGCCAGCAGCCCCACAGGGAACACTGAAGCTTTCTTT. This gives the protein CASSPTGNTEAFF.

This chain connects TRBV12-2 to TRBJ1-6. TRBV12-2 corresponds to a pseudogene. This CDR3 spans 15 amino acids. The CDR3 DNA is TGTGCAAGTCGCTTGATCCCCCATCTAAATTCACCCCTCCACTTT. Translated: CASRLIPHLNSPLHF.

The chain links TRBV18 to TRBJ1-4; D is undetermined. The CDR3 loop spans 14 amino acids. The germline V gene encodes CDR1 KGHSH and CDR2 LQKENI. Trimming took 3 bases from V and 5 from J, leaving 10 bases between them. CDR3 bases: TGTGCCAGCTCACCGCCACAGCCCAATGAAAAACTGTTTTTT. Translated, it gives CASSPPQPNEKLFF.

The gene calls are TRBV29-1 and TRBJ2-3; 8 positions agree with TRBD1. Germline CDR1 and CDR2: SQVTM and ANQGSEA. J was trimmed by 6 bases and V by 3 bases; bases with no gene match: 8. The CDR3 length is 14 residues. CDR3 residues: CSVEGGQGVDTQYF. The CDR3 DNA reads as TGCAGCGTTGAGGGTGGACAGGGAGTGGATACGCAGTATTTT.